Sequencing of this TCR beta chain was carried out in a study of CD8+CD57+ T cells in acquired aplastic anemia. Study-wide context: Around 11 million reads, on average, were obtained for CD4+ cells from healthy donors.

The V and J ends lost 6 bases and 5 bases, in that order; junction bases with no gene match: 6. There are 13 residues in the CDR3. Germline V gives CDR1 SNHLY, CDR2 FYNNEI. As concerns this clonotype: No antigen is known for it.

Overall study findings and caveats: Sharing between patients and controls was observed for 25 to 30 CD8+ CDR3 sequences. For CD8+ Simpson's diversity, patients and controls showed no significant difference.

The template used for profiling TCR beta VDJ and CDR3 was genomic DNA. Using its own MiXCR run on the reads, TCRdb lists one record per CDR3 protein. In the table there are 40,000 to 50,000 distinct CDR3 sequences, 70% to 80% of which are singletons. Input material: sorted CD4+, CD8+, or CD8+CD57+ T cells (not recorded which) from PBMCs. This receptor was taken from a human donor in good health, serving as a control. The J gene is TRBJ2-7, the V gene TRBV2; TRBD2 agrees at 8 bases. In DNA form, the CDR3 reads TGTGCCAGCAGCCTAGCGGGTGGAGACGAGCAGTACTTC. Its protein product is CASSLAGGDEQYF.